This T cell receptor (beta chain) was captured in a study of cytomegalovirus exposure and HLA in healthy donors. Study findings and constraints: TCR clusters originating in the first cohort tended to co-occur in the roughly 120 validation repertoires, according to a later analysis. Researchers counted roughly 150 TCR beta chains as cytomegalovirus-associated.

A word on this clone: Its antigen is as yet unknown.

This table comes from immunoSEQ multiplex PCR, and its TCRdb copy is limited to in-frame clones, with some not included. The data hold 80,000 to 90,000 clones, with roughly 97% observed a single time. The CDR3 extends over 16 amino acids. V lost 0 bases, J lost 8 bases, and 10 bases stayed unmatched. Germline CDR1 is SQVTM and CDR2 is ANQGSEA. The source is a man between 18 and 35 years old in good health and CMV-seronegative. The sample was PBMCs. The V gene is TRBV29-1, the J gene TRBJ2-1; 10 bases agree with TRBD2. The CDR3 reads CSVEERGLAGGYEQFF. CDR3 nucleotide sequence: TGCAGCGTTGAAGAGCGTGGATTAGCGGGAGGATATGAGCAGTTCTTC.